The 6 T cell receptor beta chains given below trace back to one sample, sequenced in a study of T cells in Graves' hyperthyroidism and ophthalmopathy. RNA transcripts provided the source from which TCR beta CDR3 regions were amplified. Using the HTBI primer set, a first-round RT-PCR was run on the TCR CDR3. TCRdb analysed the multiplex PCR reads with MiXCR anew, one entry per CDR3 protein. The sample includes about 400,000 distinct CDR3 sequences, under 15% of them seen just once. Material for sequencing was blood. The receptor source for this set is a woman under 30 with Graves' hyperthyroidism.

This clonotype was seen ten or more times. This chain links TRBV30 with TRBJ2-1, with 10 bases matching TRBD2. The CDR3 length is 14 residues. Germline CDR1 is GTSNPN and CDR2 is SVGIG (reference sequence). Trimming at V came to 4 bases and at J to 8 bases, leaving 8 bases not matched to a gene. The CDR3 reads CAWIPGTSAHEQFF. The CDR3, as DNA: TGTGCCTGGATTCCCGGGACTAGCGCCCATGAGCAGTTCTTC.

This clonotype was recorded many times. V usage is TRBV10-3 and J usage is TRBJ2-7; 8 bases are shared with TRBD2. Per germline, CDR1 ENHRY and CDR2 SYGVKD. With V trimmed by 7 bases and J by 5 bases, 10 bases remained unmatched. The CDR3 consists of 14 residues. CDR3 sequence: CAITERERTDEQYF. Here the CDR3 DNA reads TGTGCCATCACCGAGCGGGAGCGTACCGACGAGCAGTACTTC.

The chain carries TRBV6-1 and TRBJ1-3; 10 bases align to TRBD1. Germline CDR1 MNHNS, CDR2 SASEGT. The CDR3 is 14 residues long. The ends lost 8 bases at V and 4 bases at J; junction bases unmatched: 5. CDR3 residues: CASRPGQGGNTIYF. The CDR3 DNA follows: TGTGCCAGCCGACCGGGACAGGGGGGAAACACCATATATTTT.

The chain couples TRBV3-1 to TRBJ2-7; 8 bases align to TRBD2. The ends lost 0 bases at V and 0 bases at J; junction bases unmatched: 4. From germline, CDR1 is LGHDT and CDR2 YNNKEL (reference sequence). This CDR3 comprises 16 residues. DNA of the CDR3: TGTGCCAGCAGCCAAGATTTAGCGGGACCCTCCTACGAGCAGTACTTC. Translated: CASSQDLAGPSYEQYF.

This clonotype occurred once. CDR3 amino acids: CASSGTGRGQPQHF. The CDR3 region has the DNA TGTGCCAGCAGCGGGACAGGGCGAGGTCAGCCCCAGCATTTT. The genes are TRBV12-3 or TRBV12-4 and TRBJ1-5, with 9 bases that match TRBD1. This CDR3 is 14 amino acids long. V trimming: 6 bases; J trimming: 6 bases; junction bases outside the gene matches: 6.

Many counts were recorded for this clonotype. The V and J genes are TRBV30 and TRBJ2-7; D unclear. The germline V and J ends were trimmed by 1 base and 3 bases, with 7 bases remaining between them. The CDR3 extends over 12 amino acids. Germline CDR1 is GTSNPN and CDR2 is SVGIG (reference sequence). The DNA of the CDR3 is TGTGCCTGGAGTGGGACCATCTACGAGCAGTACTTC. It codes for CAWSGTIYEQYF.